The 30 T cell receptor beta chains presented below share a single source sample, sequenced in a study of metastatic and nonmetastatic thyroid tumors (TCRdb year 2020). No patient had received any treatment before thyroid surgery. The library was obtained by PCR. Sequencing was performed on an Illumina HiSeq 4000. TCRdb applied fastp at Q25 and MiXCR to the public reads, then kept only in-frame beta chains. Within this sample are more than 15,000 clones, with 25% to 30% of them counted one time only. Roughly 13% of the sample is in the top ten clones. Input material: tumor tissue. These receptors were obtained from a male donor with papillary thyroid cancer or a benign thyroid nodule (not recorded which). Some clones in this sample may be carry-over from other donors' samples.

Regarding this clone: A much bigger clone sits one base away, suggesting this may be a read error. This sample also contains other DNA sequences that code for the same CDR3. This sequence joins TRBV15 and TRBJ2-7, with D unresolved. Germline CDR1 is LNHNV and CDR2 is YYDKDF (reference sequence). The CDR3 loop spans 12 amino acids. The CDR3 loop is CATSRDETEQYF. The CDR3 DNA sequence: TGTGCCACCAGCAGAGATGAGACCGAGCAGTACTTT.

This clone was picked up many times. The chain links TRBV9 to TRBJ2-2; 10 nucleotides line up with TRBD1. V was clipped by 0 bases and J by 5 bases; unmatched bases: 7. Germline V CDR1 and CDR2: SGDLS, YYNGEE. The CDR3 runs to 17 residues. The CDR3, as DNA: TGTGCCAGCAGCGTAGCCCCGGGACAGGGGTATACCGGGGAGCTGTTTTTT. Translation gives CASSVAPGQGYTGELFF.

In its sample, this clone was seen a few times. The CDR3 DNA is TGTGCCAGCACCGTAGGCCAGTACGGTTTATATGGCTACACCTTC. This codes for CASTVGQYGLYGYTF. The V gene is TRBV6-2 or TRBV6-3, the J gene TRBJ1-2; unclear D gene. Germline CDR1 is MNHEY and CDR2 is SVGEGT. This CDR3 is built from 15 residues. The V end lost 7 bases, the J end lost 5 bases, and 20 bases lay between the germline ends.

This clone was detected only once. This chain links TRBV5-6 with TRBJ2-7; TRBD2 matches at 9 bases. The CDR3 is made up of 15 amino acids. Germline V CDR1 and CDR2: SGHDT, YYEEEE. J was trimmed by 2 bases and V by 4 bases; bases with no gene match: 7. The CDR3 sequence is CASSPVAGDPYEQYF. The CDR3 nucleotides are TGTGCCAGCAGCCCGGTAGCGGGAGACCCCTACGAGCAGTACTTC.

This clone was seen repeatedly, ten times or more. This same CDR3 is encoded by further DNA sequences in the sample. The chain combines TRBV9 with TRBJ2-5, with a tentative D call TRBD2 (5 bases). V was cut by 3 bases and J by 5 bases, with 14 bases left in between. CDR3 length: 14 residues. Germline assignment: CDR1 SGDLS and CDR2 YYNGEE. In DNA form, the CDR3 reads TGTGCCAGCAGCGCGCCCCCTCCGGGGGAGACCCAGTACTTC. Its protein is CASSAPPPGETQYF.

The chain joins TRBV15 to TRBJ2-7; TRBD1 agrees at 7 bases. The V gene's germline CDR1 is LNHNV and CDR2 YYDKDF (reference sequence). Trimming cost V 3 bases and J 3 bases; bases outside gene matches: 5. This CDR3 contains 14 residues. The CDR3 sequence is CATSSRQGDYEQYF. CDR3 sequence (DNA): TGTGCCACCAGCAGCCGACAGGGAGACTACGAGCAGTACTTC.

This sequence joins TRBV11-3 and TRBJ2-1; possible D gene TRBD2, 5 bases. Trimming cost V 5 bases and J 1 base, with 6 bases left between them. This CDR3 spans 13 amino acids. Germline loops: CDR1 SGHNT, CDR2 YENEEA. CDR3 bases: TGTGCCAGCAGCACTAGGTCCTACAATGAGCAGTTCTTC. This sequence encodes CASSTRSYNEQFF.

This clone came up many times. A much larger clone lies one base from this, so it may be a read error. This specimen includes other DNA sequences encoding the same CDR3. CDR3 sequence (DNA): TGCAGTGCTAGGGAGGGCGGGGACCCTCAGCAGTACTTT. It is translated as CSAREGGDPQQYF. The rearrangement links TRBV20-1 to TRBJ2-3, with a possible D match to TRBD2 (6 bases). The germline CDR1 and CDR2 sequences are DFQATT and SNEGSKA (reference sequence). The CDR3 is 13 residues long.

The rearrangement joins TRBV4-2 to TRBJ1-1; tentative D call: TRBD1 (6 bases). CDR1 is LGHNA, CDR2 YNFKEQ, per germline. Trimming stripped 3 bases from V and 5 bases from J, with 19 bases between. The CDR3 extends over 16 amino acids. The DNA of the CDR3 is TGTGCCAGCAGCCACGTCCCTACAGGGCTTGGGACTGAAGCTTTCTTT. This encodes CASSHVPTGLGTEAFF.

This clone was seen more than once but under ten times. This chain connects TRBV12-3 or TRBV12-4 to TRBJ2-7; D possibly corresponds to TRBD1 (6 bases). V lost 6 bases, J lost 0 bases, and 15 bases lay in between. The CDR3 covers 15 residues. The CDR3 sequence is CASRVSDRGSYEQYF. CDR3 sequence (DNA): TGTGCCAGCAGGGTATCGGACAGAGGCTCCTACGAGCAGTACTTC.

This clone turned up a few times. The chain is built from TRBV27 and TRBJ2-7; D remains ambiguous. Looked up from germline, CDR1 is MNHEY and CDR2 is SMNVEV (reference sequence). Trimming took off 3 bases at V and 3 bases at J, with 9 bases between the two ends. CDR3 length equals 13 residues. The CDR3 DNA reads as TGTGCCAGCAGTTTTGATAAAAACTACGAGCAGTACTTC. Translated, it gives CASSFDKNYEQYF.

This clone has a handful of counts. The chain has TRBV28 and TRBJ2-7; 7 bases align to TRBD2. The V segment lost 6 bases and the J segment 4 bases; nucleotides outside the gene matches: 12. Germline V CDR1 and CDR2: MDHEN, SYDVKM. CDR3 length: 15 amino acids. The CDR3 is CASRLTASGSYEQYF. CDR3 sequence (DNA): TGTGCCAGCAGGTTGACGGCTAGCGGTTCATACGAGCAGTACTTC.

This clone has only a few counts. The rearrangement links TRBV19 to TRBJ1-5; D is undetermined. This CDR3 is 14 amino acids long. V was trimmed by 7 bases and J by 0 bases, leaving 10 bases between them. Germline CDR1 LNHDA, CDR2 SQIVND (reference sequence). DNA for the CDR3: TGTGCCAGTACCCCCCGGAATAGCAATCAGCCCCAGCATTTT. Its protein product is CASTPRNSNQPQHF.

This clone has a handful of counts. The CDR3 DNA follows: TGTGCCAGCAGCTTGAGTAGGGGGCTCACTGAAGCTTTCTTT. Protein sequence: CASSLSRGLTEAFF. The rearrangement joins TRBV13 to TRBJ1-1; 7 bases match TRBD1. V gave up 3 bases and J gave up 4 bases; unmatched junction bases: 5. CDR3 length: 14 amino acids. Looked up from germline, CDR1 is PRHDT and CDR2 is FYEKMQ (reference sequence).

This clone was found many times. This sequence joins TRBV6-1 and TRBJ1-5, with D unresolved. Trimming removed 4 bases from V and 0 bases from J, with 10 bases in between. Germline lookup yields CDR1 MNHNS and CDR2 SASEGT. The CDR3 runs 15 residues. The CDR3 DNA reads as TGTGCCAGCAGTGGAACTGCAGATAGCAATCAGCCCCAGCATTTT. This encodes CASSGTADSNQPQHF.

With respect to this clone: One junction end does not reproduce the germline sequence, and a read error may be involved. The genes are TRBV12-3 or TRBV12-4 and TRBJ2-6; D assignment may be TRBD1 or TRBD2 (6 bases each). This CDR3 contains 18 residues. As DNA, the CDR3 is TGTGCCAGCAGTTTAAGCTTGTGGGTATTGAGGGGGGCCAACGTTCTGACTTTC. It encodes CASSLSLWVLRGANVLTF.

V is TRBV13 and J is TRBJ1-5, with D tentatively TRBD1 (6 bases). Germline V gene data show CDR1 as PRHDT and CDR2 as FYEKMQ (reference sequence). The V and J ends lost 5 bases and 6 bases respectively, with 20 bases between them. The CDR3 has 16 residues. The CDR3 spells CASSRRTDPRGQPQHF. In DNA, the CDR3 is TGTGCCAGCAGCAGGCGGACAGACCCCCGGGGTCAGCCCCAGCATTTT.

CDR3 protein: CASSQTGRDREKQYF. Here the CDR3 DNA reads TGTGCCAGCAGCCAGACAGGTCGGGACAGGGAAAAGCAGTACTTC. The rearrangement joins TRBV11-3 to TRBJ2-7; 9 bases align to TRBD1. CDR1 and CDR2 (germline): SGHNT, YENEEA. The CDR3 sequence is 15 residues long. The junction had 13 bases not matched to a gene; V was cut back by 5 bases and J by 8 bases.

The J gene is TRBJ2-1, the V gene TRBV20-1; 11 bases map to TRBD2. This CDR3 is 14 amino acids long. The V gene end was trimmed by 5 bases and the J gene end by 7 bases; junction bases not matched to a gene: 7. Germline loops: CDR1 DFQATT, CDR2 SNEGSKA (reference sequence). The CDR3 is CSASGLAATNEQFF. CDR3 nucleotides: TGCAGTGCTTCGGGACTAGCGGCTACAAATGAGCAGTTCTTC.

The CDR3 coding sequence is TGTGCCAGCAGTTACTCCGGGACTAGCGGTTTCTACGAGCAGTACTTC. Translation gives CASSYSGTSGFYEQYF. The chain joins TRBV6-5 to TRBJ2-7, with 11 bases fitting TRBD2. Germline-derived CDR1 and CDR2 are MNHEY and SVGAGI. The CDR3 is 16 residues long. V lost 0 bases and J lost 3; bases outside the gene matches: 4.

Worth noting for this clone: Compared with germline, one end of the junction differs, possibly owing to a read error. This chain joins TRBV7-6 and TRBJ2-5; unclear D gene. CDR3 size: 12 residues. Germline CDR1 is SGHVS and CDR2 is FNYEAQ. This CDR3 is CASSLGWGTQYF. The CDR3 DNA sequence: TGTGCCAGCAGTTTAGGGTGGGGGACCCAGTACTTC.

This clone has only a few counts. The junction shows a germline mismatch at one end, possibly a read error. The J gene is TRBJ2-3, the V gene TRBV6-5; 8 nucleotides line up with TRBD2. Germline loops: CDR1 MNHEY, CDR2 SVGAGI. The CDR3 has 14 amino acids. The CDR3 DNA reads as TGTGTCAGCAGTTCGCGGGGGGTCGCAGGTACGCAGTATTTT. It encodes CVSSSRGVAGTQYF.

In this sample, this clone is medium-sized. The rearrangement links TRBV4-3 to TRBJ2-1; D is uncertain. V was cut by 0 bases and J by 8 bases, with 11 bases left in between. Germline-derived CDR1 and CDR2 are LGHNA and YSLEER. The CDR3 consists of 14 residues. CDR3 in DNA: TGCGCCAGCAGCCAAGAGTTCTCAATCGATGAGCAGTTCTTC. The encoded protein is CASSQEFSIDEQFF.

The rearrangement uses TRBV19 and TRBJ2-7, with TRBD1 identical over 12 bases. The CDR3 runs 15 residues. V trimming: 6 bases; J trimming: 5 bases; junction bases outside the gene matches: 8. CDR1 and CDR2 from the germline V gene are LNHDA and SQIVND (reference sequence). The DNA for the CDR3 is TGTGCCAGTAGGCTGACCGGGACAGGGGGCCACGAGCAGTACTTC. This sequence encodes CASRLTGTGGHEQYF.

Relative to its sample, this clone is medium-sized. The chain recombines TRBV2 with TRBJ2-7; 11 nucleotides line up with TRBD2. CDR1 is SNHLY, CDR2 FYNNEI, per germline. V gave up 6 bases and J gave up 4 bases; unmatched junction bases: 5. This CDR3 spans 14 amino acids. The CDR3 sequence is CASRPGLAAYEQYF. The DNA for the CDR3 is TGTGCCAGCAGACCGGGACTAGCGGCGTACGAGCAGTACTTC.

This clone has only a few counts. The genes are TRBV12-3 or TRBV12-4 and TRBJ1-4; no firm D call. Between the trimmed V and J ends, which lost 6 bases and 3 bases, there was a span of 11 bases. The CDR3 has 14 residues. DNA for the CDR3: TGTGCCAGCAGCTCGGGGTGGGCTAATGAAAAACTGTTTTTT. Translating it yields CASSSGWANEKLFF.

This CDR3 reads CASIAGNTEAFF. Written as DNA, the CDR3 is TGTGCCAGCATTGCAGGGAACACTGAAGCTTTCTTT. This chain connects TRBV6-1 to TRBJ1-1; D is unclear. Germline assignment: CDR1 MNHNS and CDR2 SASEGT. The CDR3 is made up of 12 amino acids. Deletions cut 7 bases from V and 1 base from J, with 7 bases between.

This clone appeared many times. The V call is TRBV7-8, the J call TRBJ1-2; perhaps TRBD1 as D (6 bases). Germline CDR1 SGHVS, CDR2 FQNEAQ. V lost 4 bases to trimming and J lost 6 bases, with 12 bases between them. The CDR3 is 13 residues long. The CDR3 DNA sequence: TGTGCCAGCAGCTCAGGACAGCGCAATGGCTACACCTTC. It codes for CASSSGQRNGYTF.

This clone was counted once. This chain links TRBV20-1 with TRBJ1-4; 9 bases align to TRBD1. V shed 4 bases, J shed 8 bases, and the junction held 11 bases outside the gene matches. Per germline, CDR1 DFQATT and CDR2 SNEGSKA (reference sequence). This CDR3 spans 15 amino acids. The CDR3 sequence is CSANHNRGRWEKLFF. The CDR3 bases are TGCAGTGCTAATCATAACAGGGGGCGGTGGGAAAAACTGTTTTTT.

The chain combines TRBV5-1 with TRBJ2-7; TRBD1 agrees at 8 bases. V gave up 0 bases and J gave up 7 bases; unmatched junction bases: 12. The CDR3 is 16 residues long. CDR1 and CDR2 (germline): SGHRS, YFSETQ. CDR3 DNA: TGCGCCAGCAGCTTGGAGGGCATCAGGGGGCTGGGAGAGCAGTACTTC. The encoded protein is CASSLEGIRGLGEQYF.